The TCR beta chain described here comes from a study of T cells in localized non-small cell lung cancer. Broader study findings: Higher T cell density in the blood was associated with longer overall survival, whereas higher adjacent-lung clonality associated with shorter survival. Highest T cell clonality was seen in uninvolved adjacent lung, surpassing that measured in tumor. Researchers found a median roughly 56 of the top 100 tumor clones in adjacent lung.

A remark on this clone: Antigen: not known.

V was cut by 0 bases and J by 3 bases, with 8 bases left in between. The CDR3 length is 14 residues. Using immunoSEQ multiplex PCR, the repertoire was profiled, and TCRdb retains in-frame clones only, with some absent. Seen here are 900 to 1,200 clones, around 34% observed once, and the top ten hold about 14%. Lung tissue at least 2 cm from the tumor margin was confirmed free of atypia. Sequences were derived from normal lung tissue next to the tumor, sampled before any cancer treatment. The source of this sequence is a man between 35 and 75 years old with stage III lung adenocarcinoma. The rearrangement links TRBV23-1 to TRBJ1-2; D is undetermined. TRBV23-1 falls under the ORF class, with uncertain function. The CDR3 DNA follows: TGCGCCAGCAGTCAATCAAAGAGGGACTATGGCTACACCTTC. As protein: CASSQSKRDYGYTF.